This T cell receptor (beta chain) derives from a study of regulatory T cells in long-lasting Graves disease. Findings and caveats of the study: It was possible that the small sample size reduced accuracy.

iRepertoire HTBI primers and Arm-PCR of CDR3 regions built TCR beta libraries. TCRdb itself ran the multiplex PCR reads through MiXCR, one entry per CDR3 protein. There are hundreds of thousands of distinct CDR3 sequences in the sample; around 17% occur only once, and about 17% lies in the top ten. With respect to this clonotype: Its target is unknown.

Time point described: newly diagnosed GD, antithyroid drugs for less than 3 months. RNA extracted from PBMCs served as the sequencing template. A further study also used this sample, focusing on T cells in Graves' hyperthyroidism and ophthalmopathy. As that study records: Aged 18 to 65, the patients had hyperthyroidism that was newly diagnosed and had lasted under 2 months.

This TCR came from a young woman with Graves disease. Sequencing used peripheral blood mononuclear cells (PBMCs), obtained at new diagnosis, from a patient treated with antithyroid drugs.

DNA for the CDR3: TGTGCCAGCAGCTTGATACCGGGACAGGGTTCTGTCGAGCAGTACTTC. This sequence encodes CASSLIPGQGSVEQYF. This chain uses TRBV5-8 with TRBJ2-7, with 9 bases fitting TRBD1. The CDR3 is made up of 16 amino acids. J gave up 6 bases and V 1 base, and 11 bases lay outside the gene matches. Germline V gene data show CDR1 as SGHTS and CDR2 as YDEGEE.